Shown below are 5 T cell receptor beta chains from a single sample sequenced in a study of siplizumab effects on memory and regulatory T cells. Sequenced by immunoSEQ multiplex PCR; TCRdb stores in-frame clones only, minus some. The data hold about 85,000 clones, with approximately 95% observed a single time. Material for sequencing was CD8+ T cells sorted from blood. The receptors stem from a human donor in good health.

This chain connects TRBV19 to TRBJ1-1; 8 bases line up with TRBD1. Germline trimming cut 7 bases from V and 5 bases from J; bases unmatched to any gene: 3. Germline V gene sequence: CDR1 LNHDA, CDR2 SQIVND (reference sequence). The CDR3 extends over 12 amino acids. The CDR3 DNA follows: TGTGCCAGTACAGGGGGCAGGACTGAAGCTTTCTTT. Translating it yields CASTGGRTEAFF. Full variable domain (remainder filled in from reference TRBV19 and TRBJ1-1): DGGITQSPKYLFRKEGQNVTLSCEQNLNHDAMYWYRQDPGQGLRLIYYSQIVNDFQKGDIAEGYSVSREKKESFPLTVTSAQKNPTAFYLCASTGGRTEAFFGQGTRLTVV.

This clone came up once. The rearrangement joins TRBV28 to TRBJ1-5; D unclear. CDR1 and CDR2 from the germline V gene are MDHEN and SYDVKM. V lost 2 bases and J lost 6, with 2 bases in between. The length of the CDR3 is 11 residues. CDR3 region: CASSLSQPQHF. CDR3 DNA sequence: TGTGCCAGCAGTTTAAGTCAGCCCCAGCATTTT.

The genes are TRBV19 and TRBJ2-1; D perhaps matches TRBD1 (6 bases). The CDR3 runs to 17 residues. CDR1 LNHDA and CDR2 SQIVND come from the germline V gene (reference sequence). V shed 8 bases and J shed 0 bases, with 20 bases lying between them. CDR3 DNA sequence: TGTGCCAGTGAGGACTTTCCGGGACATCGCTCCTACAATGAGCAGTTCTTC. Translated: CASEDFPGHRSYNEQFF.

The V gene is TRBV5-6, the J gene TRBJ1-3, with D hard to call. The CDR3 sequence is 14 residues long. V was trimmed by 4 bases and J by 4 bases, leaving 12 bases between them. CDR1 SGHDT and CDR2 YYEEEE come from the germline V gene. CDR3 bases: TGTGCCAGCAGCCAAACAAACGCGGGAAACACCATATATTTT. Its translation: CASSQTNAGNTIYF.

The chain carries TRBV5-5 and TRBJ2-2; D is uncertain. Germline CDR1 reads SGHKS; CDR2 reads YYEKEE (reference sequence). The CDR3 runs to 14 residues. V lost 0 bases to trimming and J lost 6 bases, with 9 bases between them. In DNA form, the CDR3 reads TGTGCCAGCAGCTTGGAGGCGACCGCCGGGGAGCTGTTTTTT. Its protein is CASSLEATAGELFF.